This record concerns one TCR beta chain sequence. This sample is drawn from a study of OX40 agonist ivuxolimab in advanced cancers. V trimming: 1 base; J trimming: 3 bases; junction bases outside the gene matches: 7. There are 17 residues in the CDR3. Germline values: CDR1 MNHEY, CDR2 SMNVEV (reference sequence). The method was immunoSEQ multiplex PCR; TCRdb's version includes in-frame clones alone and lacks a portion of them. The sample comprises about 77,000 clones, 65% to 90% of which are singletons, and under 0.75% rests with the top ten. Patients with a history of autoimmune disease or on systemic immunosuppression were excluded.

The origin of this receptor is an adult with an advanced solid tumor such as melanoma, head and neck, liver or kidney cancer. The sample in question was CD4+ or CD8+ T cells sorted from blood, obtained in a trial of the OX40 agonist ivuxolimab. The chain joins TRBV27 to TRBJ1-2, with TRBD1 matching over 11 bases. CDR3 region: CASSLYRGQGADYGYTF. The CDR3 DNA sequence: TGTGCCAGCAGTTTATACCGAGGACAGGGGGCGGACTATGGCTACACCTTC.